One TCR beta chain is described in this entry. PCR involved 60 Vbeta and 13 Jbeta primers. Only in-frame clones appear in the TCRdb table, and some are missing; sequencing was by immunoSEQ multiplex PCR. In the table there are approximately 59,000 clones, 65% to 70% of which are singletons. Germline CDR1 reads ENHRY; CDR2 reads SYGVKD. V lost 8 bases and J lost 0; bases outside the gene matches: 3. This CDR3 region has 13 residues. The sample comes from a study of cytomegalovirus exposure and HLA in healthy donors. The TCR sequence derives from a man aged 35-49 years in good health and CMV-seropositive. The sequenced sample was PBMCs. The genes are TRBV10-3 and TRBJ1-1; 7 bases are a match to TRBD1. The CDR3 loop is CAIQGEMNTEAFF. The CDR3 DNA sequence: TGTGCCATCCAGGGGGAGATGAACACTGAAGCTTTCTTT.